The TCR beta chain described here comes from a study of shared clonotypes between healthy human individuals. General study points: Generally, naive subsets (rather than memory subsets) showed larger estimated richness. Shared across a few donors were around 5% of the naive CD4 clonotypes.

Source study methods: ImmunoSEQ output held junction-only sequences without quality scores, so filtering differed. TCRdb's table, derived via immunoSEQ multiplex PCR, lists solely in-frame clones and lacks some. From that table come the V and J calls and clone size; the DNA was used to work out D and trimming. The sample shows under 80,000 clones, roughly two thirds of them seen only once. In the case of this clone: Its specificity is unknown.

The clonotype originates from a man aged 25-45 years in good health. Sequencing was done on a sample of memory CD8+ T cells sorted from blood. Stated subset: CD45RO+ cells pooled with CCR7-negative TemRA cells.

The CDR3 DNA follows: TGTGCCAGCAGCCCCGAGCATTCCGGGGAGCTGTTTTTT. Protein sequence: CASSPEHSGELFF. The chain combines TRBV11-2 with TRBJ2-2; no firm D call. The CDR3 covers 13 residues. V was trimmed by 5 bases and J by 6 bases, leaving 10 bases between them. Germline V lookup: CDR1 SGHAT, CDR2 FQNNGV.